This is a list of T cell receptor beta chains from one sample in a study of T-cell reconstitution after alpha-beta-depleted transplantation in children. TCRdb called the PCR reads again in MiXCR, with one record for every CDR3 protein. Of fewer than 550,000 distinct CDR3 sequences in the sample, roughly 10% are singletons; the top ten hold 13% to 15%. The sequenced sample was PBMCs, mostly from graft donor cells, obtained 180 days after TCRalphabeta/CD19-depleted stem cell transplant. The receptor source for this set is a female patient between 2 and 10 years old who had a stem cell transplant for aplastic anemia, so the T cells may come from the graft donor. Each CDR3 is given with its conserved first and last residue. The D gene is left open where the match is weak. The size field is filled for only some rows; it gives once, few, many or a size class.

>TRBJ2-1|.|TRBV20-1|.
TGCAGTGCTTTTAGCGAGAAAGACAATGAGCAGTTCTTC
CSAFSEKDNEQFF
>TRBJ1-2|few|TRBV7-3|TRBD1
TGTGCCAGCAGCTTATTTGGGCAGGGGGCTACGGATGGCTACACCTTC
CASSLFGQGATDGYTF
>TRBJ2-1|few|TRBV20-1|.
TGCAGTGCTACAAAGGGCAGGGTTCGGTACAATGAGCAGTTCTTC
CSATKGRVRYNEQFF
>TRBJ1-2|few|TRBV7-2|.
TGTGCCAGCAGCTTAACAGGACACCCTAGCTATGGCTACACCTTC
CASSLTGHPSYGYTF
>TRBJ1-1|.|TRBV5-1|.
TGCGCCAGCAGCTTGGTAGAACCAACCACTGAAGCTTTCTTT
CASSLVEPTTEAFF
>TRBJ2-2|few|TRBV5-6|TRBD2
TGTGCCAGCAGCCTCACTAGCGGGAGGGCCGCCGGGGAGCTGTTTTTT
CASSLTSGRAAGELFF
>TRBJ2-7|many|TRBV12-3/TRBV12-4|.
TGTGCCAGCAGTTCCGAAGGCTACCCCGGGGTCGAGCAGTACTTC
CASSSEGYPGVEQYF
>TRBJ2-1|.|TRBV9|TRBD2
TGTGCCAGCAGCGAGAGGACTAGCCTCAATGAGCAGTTCTTC
CASSERTSLNEQFF
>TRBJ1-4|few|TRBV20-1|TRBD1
TGCAGTGCTGCCCCGGGGACAGGACTTAATGAAAAACTGTTTTTT
CSAAPGTGLNEKLFF
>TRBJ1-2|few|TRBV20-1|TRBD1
TGCAGTGCTAGACCGGGACAGGGAAAGAAAGGCTACACCTTC
CSARPGQGKKGYTF
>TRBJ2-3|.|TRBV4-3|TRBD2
TGCGCCAGCAGCCAAGGAGCCGGGACTAGCGTTACAGATACGCAGTATTTT
CASSQGAGTSVTDTQYF
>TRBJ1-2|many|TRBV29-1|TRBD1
TGCAGCGTTGAAGATCGAACAGGGGGCGGGAGTTATGGCTACACCTTC
CSVEDRTGGGSYGYTF